Sequencing of this TCR beta chain was carried out in a study of blood T cell repertoires in COVID-19 (dated by TCRdb to 2019 to 2021). Regarding the research as a whole: Samples from collaborators originated in the United States, Italy and Spain and spanned both the acute and convalescent phases of COVID-19. Where HLA class I and class II types were available, the types were taken from metadata supplied by the sample provider, not from assay-based typing. The prospective study material was composed of cDNA or gDNA derived from T cells, B-cell-depleted T cells, or PBMCs. The sample metadata nearly always contained a de-identified subject ID, COVID-19 status, age in years and sex. Subjects who had been exposed to COVID-19, were actively infected with it, or had recovered from it provided the deeply sampled blood TCRbeta repertoires that made up the dataset. The repertoires were released in a freely available public database intended as a resource for research on the immune response to SARS-CoV-2. The samples were drawn from the first 160 participants of the ongoing ImmuneRACE study and from roughly 1,300 subjects provided by 6 global collaborators. General conclusions and limits of the study: The amount of clinical and demographic metadata varied by source and participant and was provided uncurated.

TCRbeta CDR3 regions were amplified from genomic DNA using the immunoSEQ Assay, a bias-controlled multiplex PCR. As for the authors' bioinformatics: The number of nucleated cells in each sample was estimated by amplification of reference gene primers within the assay. To quantify the absolute abundance of each unique TCRbeta CDR3 rearrangement, sequence reads were collapsed and filtered. For each sample, productive Simpson clonality was calculated by taking the square root of Simpson's diversity index across productive rearrangements. Held by TCRdb, this immuneACCESS table contains in-frame sequences only and omits some clones. Under half of the omission traces to an unresolved V gene where checked; the cause of the rest is unknown. V and J calls plus clone size are reproduced from that table; the DNA served to infer D and trimming. In this sample the table shows about 190,000 clones, about 85% of which occur a single time. The top ten hold about 1.1% of the sample.

On this clone itself: No antigen is known for it. There are no base qualities to consult, and no much larger clone falls within one base.

Each collaborating institution followed its own protocols to collect whole blood in K2EDTA tubes. For TCRbeta analysis, collaborators shipped samples as frozen whole blood, isolated PBMCs, or DNA extracted from either of those sample types. CDR1 and CDR2 (LGHNA, YNFKEQ) derive from the germline V gene. Relative to germline, V is 4 bases shorter and J is 5 bases shorter, with 7 bases between their ends. Its CDR3 holds 12 amino acids, cysteine through phenylalanine. Only the CDR3 part of the read is kept: 36 bases, read in frame from the first base. This sequence originates from a man aged 30 to 39 with acute or convalescent COVID-19. Sequenced sample: peripheral blood. Recombination connected TRBV4-2 to TRBJ2-3, with no D gene named confidently. In nucleotides, the sequence is TGTGCCAGCAGCCGAGATAGAGATACGCAGTATTTT. It is translated as CASSRDRDTQYF.